The rows below give T cell receptor beta chains drawn from one sample of a study of beta chain features in type 1 diabetes. Sequenced by immunoSEQ multiplex PCR; TCRdb stores in-frame clones only, minus some. Altogether fewer than 55,000 clones are present, roughly two fifths being singletons, with the ten largest covering about 1.5%. The sequencing input was Tregs from blood. These receptors were taken from a man aged 25-45 years with type 1 diabetes. CDR3s include the opening cysteine and the closing phenylalanine or tryptophan. The order of the fields is J gene, clone size, D gene, V gene, CDR3 protein, CDR3 DNA. A D gene is named only where the DNA matches it firmly. Clone size is shown for a subset of rows, as once, few, many or a class of expanded clone.

J: TRBJ1-6
size: .
D: TRBD1
V: TRBV6-6
CDR3: CASNPTGGYNSPLHF
DNA: TGTGCCAGCAACCCGACAGGGGGGTATAATTCACCCCTCCACTTT

J: TRBJ2-3
size: .
D: .
V: TRBV7-6
CDR3: CASSHRGIVDTQYF
DNA: TGTGCCAGCAGCCATCGCGGGATAGTGGATACGCAGTATTTT

J: TRBJ2-7
size: .
D: .
V: TRBV7-2
CDR3: CASRSDSFYEQYF
DNA: TGTGCCAGCAGATCCGACAGTTTCTACGAGCAGTACTTC

J: TRBJ1-1
size: .
D: TRBD1
V: TRBV7-2
CDR3: CASRSRQGRSFF
DNA: TGTGCCAGCAGGTCCCGACAGGGTAGGTCTTTCTTT

J: TRBJ2-1
size: .
D: .
V: TRBV4-3
CDR3: CASSQDFPISYNEQFF
DNA: TGCGCCAGCAGCCAAGATTTCCCAATCTCCTACAATGAGCAGTTCTTC

J: TRBJ1-2
size: few
D: TRBD1
V: TRBV5-5
CDR3: CASSLVDRGNYGYTF
DNA: TGTGCCAGCAGCTTGGTGGACAGGGGGAACTATGGCTACACCTTC

J: TRBJ2-5
size: .
D: .
V: TRBV28
CDR3: CASSVRGETQYF
DNA: TGTGCCAGCAGTGTCAGAGGGGAGACCCAGTACTTC

J: TRBJ2-2
size: .
D: .
V: TRBV2
CDR3: CASSDGRGNTGELFF
DNA: TGTGCCAGCAGTGACGGCCGAGGGAACACCGGGGAGCTGTTTTTT

J: TRBJ2-2
size: .
D: TRBD2
V: TRBV4-1
CDR3: CASARAGGNTGELFF
DNA: TGCGCCAGCGCTAGGGCGGGAGGGAACACCGGGGAGCTGTTTTTT

J: TRBJ2-7
size: .
D: TRBD2
V: TRBV7-9
CDR3: CASSLDLAGSYEQYF
DNA: TGTGCCAGCAGCTTAGATCTAGCGGGCTCCTACGAGCAGTACTTC

J: TRBJ2-7
size: few
D: TRBD2
V: TRBV13
CDR3: CASSPGGGGVREQYF
DNA: TGTGCCAGCAGCCCCGGCGGGGGGGGTGTTAGGGAGCAGTACTTC

J: TRBJ2-1
size: .
D: TRBD2
V: TRBV5-4
CDR3: CASSLIAGRNNEQFF
DNA: TGTGCCAGCAGCTTGATAGCGGGCCGTAACAATGAGCAGTTCTTC

J: TRBJ2-5
size: .
D: .
V: TRBV5-1
CDR3: CASSLKQIAETQYF
DNA: TGCGCCAGCAGCTTGAAACAGATTGCTGAGACCCAGTACTTC

J: TRBJ2-1
size: .
D: TRBD2
V: TRBV2
CDR3: CASSEQTSGMDEQFF
DNA: TGTGCCAGCAGTGAGCAGACTAGCGGGATGGATGAGCAGTTCTTC

J: TRBJ2-7
size: .
D: .
V: TRBV19
CDR3: CASSTRRSSYYEQYF
DNA: TGTGCCAGTAGTACTCGGAGATCCTCTTACTACGAGCAGTACTTC

J: TRBJ2-5
size: .
D: TRBD2
V: TRBV29-1
CDR3: CSVGRSGGYETQYF
DNA: TGCAGCGTCGGGAGGTCAGGAGGGTACGAGACCCAGTACTTC

J: TRBJ2-2
size: .
D: .
V: TRBV6-1
CDR3: CASSASSPGELFF
DNA: TGTGCCAGCAGTGCTTCCTCCCCCGGGGAGCTGTTTTTT

J: TRBJ2-7
size: .
D: .
V: TRBV7-7
CDR3: CASSLVSPEEMTYEQYF
DNA: TGTGCTAGCAGCTTAGTTTCCCCCGAGGAAATGACCTACGAGCAGTACTTC

J: TRBJ1-1
size: .
D: TRBD1
V: TRBV4-3
CDR3: CASSQHGTARNTEAFF
DNA: TGCGCCAGCAGCCAACACGGGACAGCACGGAACACTGAAGCTTTCTTT

J: TRBJ1-1
size: few
D: .
V: TRBV7-6
CDR3: CASSLRGTEAFF
DNA: TGTGCCAGCAGCTTACGGGGAACTGAAGCTTTCTTT

J: TRBJ1-5
size: .
D: .
V: TRBV4-3
CDR3: CASSPGAGGNQPQHF
DNA: TGCGCCAGCAGCCCGGGAGCCGGGGGCAATCAGCCCCAGCATTTT

J: TRBJ2-5
size: few
D: TRBD2
V: TRBV4-2
CDR3: CASSQTTSGREETQYF
DNA: TGTGCCAGCAGCCAAACGACTAGCGGGAGAGAAGAGACCCAGTACTTC

J: TRBJ2-3
size: .
D: TRBD1
V: TRBV2
CDR3: CASSELRFGQGKDLDTQYF
DNA: TGTGCCAGCAGTGAATTACGTTTTGGACAGGGAAAGGACCTGGATACGCAGTATTTT

J: TRBJ1-5
size: .
D: TRBD1
V: TRBV6-1
CDR3: CASSVAGGQFSPQHF
DNA: TGTGCCAGCAGTGTGGCAGGGGGGCAGTTTTCGCCCCAGCATTTT

J: TRBJ2-7
size: few
D: TRBD1
V: TRBV28
CDR3: CASSLDTGGSYEQYF
DNA: TGTGCCAGCAGCTTAGACACAGGGGGCTCCTACGAGCAGTACTTC

J: TRBJ2-1
size: .
D: TRBD2
V: TRBV28
CDR3: CASSRGLDGVEQFF
DNA: TGTGCCAGCAGCCGAGGACTAGATGGGGTTGAGCAGTTCTTC

J: TRBJ1-3
size: many
D: TRBD1
V: TRBV27
CDR3: CASSRTGAGNTIYF
DNA: TGTGCCAGCTCCCGGACAGGGGCGGGAAACACCATATATTTT

J: TRBJ1-2
size: .
D: .
V: TRBV2
CDR3: CASRRGTNYGYTF
DNA: TGTGCCAGCCGGCGCGGTACTAACTATGGCTACACCTTC

J: TRBJ2-7
size: few
D: .
V: TRBV5-1
CDR3: CASSSDRIQYEQYF
DNA: TGCGCCAGCAGCTCCGACAGGATACAATACGAGCAGTACTTC

J: TRBJ1-1
size: few
D: .
V: TRBV21-1
CDR3: CASSLIRGLNTEAFF
DNA: TGTGCCAGCAGCTTAATTCGAGGGCTGAACACTGAAGCTTTCTTT

J: TRBJ2-5
size: .
D: .
V: TRBV28
CDR3: CASSFSWRGIAGGETQYF
DNA: TGTGCCAGCAGTTTCTCATGGAGGGGGATAGCGGGCGGGGAGACCCAGTACTTC

J: TRBJ2-5
size: few
D: TRBD1
V: TRBV2
CDR3: CASRKGTGVVVETQYF
DNA: TGTGCCAGCAGAAAAGGGACAGGGGTCGTGGTGGAGACCCAGTACTTC

J: TRBJ1-2
size: .
D: .
V: TRBV2
CDR3: CASSEAVGGAPYGYTF
DNA: TGTGCCAGCAGTGAAGCGGTGGGTGGGGCCCCCTATGGCTACACCTTC

J: TRBJ2-7
size: .
D: TRBD2
V: TRBV7-2
CDR3: CASSLDSSGSFEQYF
DNA: TGTGCCAGCAGCTTAGACAGTAGCGGGAGTTTCGAGCAGTACTTC

J: TRBJ2-3
size: few
D: .
V: TRBV19
CDR3: CASRSDTSTDTQYF
DNA: TGTGCCAGTAGGTCGGACACCAGCACAGATACGCAGTATTTT

J: TRBJ2-7
size: .
D: .
V: TRBV30
CDR3: CAWSNTGEQYF
DNA: TGTGCCTGGAGTAACACAGGGGAGCAGTACTTC

J: TRBJ2-3
size: few
D: .
V: TRBV7-2
CDR3: CASSSSGTDTQYF
DNA: TGTGCCAGCAGCTCGAGCGGCACAGATACGCAGTATTTT

J: TRBJ2-5
size: .
D: TRBD1
V: TRBV9
CDR3: CASSPGPGQTRETQYF
DNA: TGTGCCAGCAGCCCCGGACCGGGACAGACGCGAGAGACCCAGTACTTC

J: TRBJ2-1
size: .
D: .
V: TRBV6-1
CDR3: CATRPRQAEQFF
DNA: TGTGCCACCAGACCAAGACAGGCGGAGCAGTTCTTC

J: TRBJ2-1
size: .
D: .
V: TRBV7-9
CDR3: CAITRRRSYNEQFF
DNA: TGTGCCATCACACGCAGGCGATCCTACAATGAGCAGTTCTTC

J: TRBJ2-5
size: many
D: TRBD2
V: TRBV30
CDR3: CAWRLEGRVQETQYF
DNA: TGTGCCTGGAGGCTTGAGGGGAGGGTCCAAGAGACCCAGTACTTC

J: TRBJ2-5
size: .
D: TRBD2
V: TRBV11-2
CDR3: CASSRTFSGGETQYF
DNA: TGTGCCAGCAGCAGGACTTTTAGCGGGGGAGAGACCCAGTACTTC

J: TRBJ2-1
size: .
D: .
V: TRBV4-2
CDR3: CASSPLGAVKEQFF
DNA: TGTGCCAGCAGCCCCTTAGGTGCGGTCAAAGAGCAGTTCTTC

J: TRBJ1-1
size: .
D: .
V: TRBV29-1
CDR3: CSVTGTNMNTEAFF
DNA: TGCAGCGTCACCGGGACTAACATGAACACTGAAGCTTTCTTT

J: TRBJ2-7
size: .
D: TRBD2
V: TRBV2
CDR3: CASSVIAGAAEQYF
DNA: TGTGCCAGCAGTGTCATAGCGGGAGCGGCCGAGCAGTACTTC

J: TRBJ2-2
size: .
D: .
V: TRBV18
CDR3: CASSTYLAENTGELFF
DNA: TGTGCCAGCTCAACATACTTAGCGGAGAACACCGGGGAGCTGTTTTTT

J: TRBJ2-1
size: few
D: TRBD2
V: TRBV7-3
CDR3: CASSKWGRALDEQFF
DNA: TGTGCCAGCAGCAAATGGGGGAGGGCCCTCGATGAGCAGTTCTTC

J: TRBJ1-3
size: .
D: .
V: TRBV7-2
CDR3: CASSVAGGGSGNTIYF
DNA: TGTGCCAGCAGCGTAGCGGGTGGCGGCTCTGGAAACACCATATATTTT

J: TRBJ2-7
size: .
D: .
V: TRBV7-8
CDR3: CASSLGQNYEQYF
DNA: TGTGCCAGCAGCTTAGGACAGAACTACGAGCAGTACTTC

J: TRBJ1-4
size: .
D: TRBD1
V: TRBV10-3
CDR3: CAIRGTGNEKLFF
DNA: TGTGCCATCAGAGGGACAGGGAATGAAAAACTGTTTTTT

J: TRBJ2-3
size: .
D: TRBD2
V: TRBV28
CDR3: CASSPIAGAQSTDTQYF
DNA: TGTGCCAGCAGTCCAATAGCGGGAGCCCAGAGCACAGATACGCAGTATTTT

J: TRBJ2-3
size: few
D: .
V: TRBV15
CDR3: CATSRSGTDTQYF
DNA: TGTGCCACCAGCAGGTCAGGGACAGATACGCAGTATTTT

J: TRBJ1-1
size: .
D: .
V: TRBV28
CDR3: CASSLPQQVGTEAFF
DNA: TGTGCCAGCAGTTTACCCCAACAGGTCGGCACTGAAGCTTTCTTT

J: TRBJ2-1
size: .
D: TRBD2
V: TRBV2
CDR3: CASSEDGGSSYNEQFF
DNA: TGTGCCAGCAGTGAAGACGGGGGGAGCTCCTACAATGAGCAGTTCTTC